A single sample is the source of the 26 T cell receptor beta chains below, sequenced in a study of T cells in Graves' hyperthyroidism and ophthalmopathy. Amplification targeted TCR beta CDR3 regions from RNA transcripts. HTBI primers were employed in a first-round RT-PCR of the TCR CDR3. TCRdb itself ran the multiplex PCR reads through MiXCR, one entry per CDR3 protein. The table includes approximately 510,000 distinct CDR3 sequences, around 21% detected once. Sequenced input: blood. The origin of the receptors is a man between 18 and 29 years old with Graves' hyperthyroidism.

The chain couples TRBV5-1 to TRBJ1-2; 9 positions match TRBD1. Germline V lookup: CDR1 SGHRS, CDR2 YFSETQ. The J segment lost 8 bases and the V segment lost 3 bases, leaving 8 bases of the junction unmatched. The CDR3 is made up of 14 amino acids. CDR3 sequence (DNA): TGCGCCAGCAGCTCCGGGACAGGGTTAGACGGCTACACCTTC. Translated: CASSSGTGLDGYTF.

The table lists this clonotype with a few counts. This chain connects TRBV12-3 or TRBV12-4 to TRBJ2-2; no clear D. The CDR3 is 15 amino acids. V gave up 6 bases and J gave up 3 bases, with 14 bases separating them. The CDR3 sequence is CASSKRPVDTGELFF. CDR3 nucleotides: TGTGCCAGCAGCAAACGGCCAGTGGACACCGGGGAGCTGTTTTTT.

The rearrangement links TRBV15 to TRBJ2-5; 9 nucleotides match TRBD2. CDR1 is LNHNV and CDR2 is YYDKDF in the germline V gene (reference sequence). V gave up 5 bases and J gave up 10 bases; unmatched junction bases: 8. The CDR3 runs to 13 residues. CDR3 DNA: TGTGCCACCAGCGGGGTAGCGGGGGAGGGCCAGTACTTC. Translating gives CATSGVAGEGQYF.

This clonotype was counted many times. CDR3 sequence reads: CSARWGTGELFF. The CDR3 bases are TGCAGTGCTAGATGGGGCACCGGGGAGCTGTTTTTT. The chain joins TRBV20-1 to TRBJ2-2; no clear D. V lost 2 bases and J 4 bases, leaving 5 bases between the germline ends. This CDR3 spans 12 amino acids. Looked up from germline, CDR1 is DFQATT and CDR2 is SNEGSKA (reference sequence).

The genes are TRBV11-2 and TRBJ2-7; 13 nucleotides align to TRBD2. Germline trimming cut 5 bases from V and 11 bases from J; bases unmatched to any gene: 15. CDR1 SGHAT and CDR2 FQNNGV come from the germline V gene. The CDR3 covers 16 residues. Written as DNA, the CDR3 is TGTGCCAGCAGCCCGCAACCACTAGCGGGAGGGCCGTTGAAGTACTTC. Translated: CASSPQPLAGGPLKYF.

This clonotype was recorded at least ten times. The chain links TRBV28 to TRBJ2-2; 7 nucleotides match TRBD1. From germline, CDR1 is MDHEN and CDR2 SYDVKM. The CDR3 extends over 15 amino acids. Trimming at V came to 6 bases and at J to 1 base, leaving 5 bases not matched to a gene. The CDR3 here is CASSPDRVNTGELFF. CDR3 coding DNA: TGTGCCAGCAGCCCCGACAGGGTGAACACCGGGGAGCTGTTTTTT.

In its sample, this clonotype was seen many times. CDR3 in DNA: TGTGCCAGCAGTTATTATGTCCCGGGCGAGCAGTACTTC. The encoded protein is CASSYYVPGEQYF. The V gene is TRBV6-2 or TRBV6-3, the J gene TRBJ2-7; D uncertain. The CDR3 runs 13 residues. Trimming stripped 3 bases from V and 6 bases from J, with 12 bases between. Germline V gene data show CDR1 as MNHEY and CDR2 as SVGEGT.

This clonotype was seen at least ten times. CDR3 protein: CASSSHREGQETQYF. The CDR3 bases are TGTGCCAGCAGCTCCCACCGGGAAGGGCAAGAGACCCAGTACTTC. This chain joins TRBV11-1 and TRBJ2-5; D perhaps matches TRBD2 (5 bases). There are 15 residues in the CDR3. CDR1 and CDR2 (germline): SGHAT, FQDESV (reference sequence). Trimming cost V 4 bases and J 2 bases, with 14 bases left between them.

This clonotype was seen many times. This chain links TRBV20-1 with TRBJ2-7, with 15 bases that match TRBD2. V trimming: 4 bases; J trimming: 3 bases; junction bases outside the gene matches: 4. The germline CDR1 and CDR2 sequences are DFQATT and SNEGSKA (reference sequence). The CDR3 sequence is 15 residues long. As DNA, the CDR3 is TGCAGTGCTACCCAGGGACTAGCGGGGGGCTACGAGCAGTACTTC. Residues: CSATQGLAGGYEQYF.

Concerning this clonotype itself: A read error may explain this, as a much larger clone is one base away. In this CDR3 the conserved last residue, phenylalanine or tryptophan, is missing, so a read error is likely. V usage is TRBV6-1 and J usage is TRBJ2-2; D uncertain. This CDR3 region has 15 residues. Germline CDR1 reads MNHNS; CDR2 reads SASEGT. V lost 2 bases to trimming and J lost 3 bases, with 10 bases between them. CDR3 in DNA: TGTGCCAGCAGTGAACACCAAGCCGACACCGGGGAGCTGTTTCTT. Amino acid sequence: CASSEHQADTGELFL.

This clonotype was observed once. V and J are TRBV28 and TRBJ1-5; maybe TRBD1 (6 bases). Trimming took off 4 bases at V and 7 bases at J, with 14 bases between the two ends. Germline CDR1 is MDHEN and CDR2 is SYDVKM. The CDR3 has 14 residues. CDR3 in amino acids: CASSSPGARQPQHF. The CDR3 DNA is TGTGCCAGCAGTTCCCCGGGGGCCAGGCAGCCCCAGCATTTT.

Ten or more counts support this clonotype. J is TRBJ1-2 and V is TRBV5-1; 12 bases line up with TRBD1. Germline-derived CDR1 and CDR2 are SGHRS and YFSETQ. V shed 4 bases and J 4 bases; nucleotides not matched to a gene: 5. This CDR3 has 15 residues. CDR3 loop: CASSDGTGGLYGYTF. The CDR3 bases are TGCGCCAGCAGCGACGGGACAGGGGGCCTCTATGGCTACACCTTC. Variable domain in full (rest from reference TRBV5-1 and TRBJ1-2): KAGVTQTPRYLIKTRGQQVTLSCSPISGHRSVSWYQQTPGQGLQFLFEYFSETQRNKGNFPGRFSGRQFSNSRSEMNVSTLELGDSALYLCASSDGTGGLYGYTFGSGTRLTVV.

This clonotype was recorded a few times. The chain has TRBV6-5 and TRBJ1-1; D gene unclear. The CDR3 contains 14 residues. Germline loops: CDR1 MNHEY, CDR2 SVGAGI. Trimming pared 2 bases from V and 3 bases from J, leaving 10 bases between. The CDR3 nucleotides read TGTGCCAGCAGTTACGGAGGACGGTACACTGAAGCTTTCTTT. As protein: CASSYGGRYTEAFF.

This chain links TRBV30 with TRBJ2-7; 8 bases line up with TRBD1. Germline-derived CDR1 and CDR2 are GTSNPN and SVGIG (reference sequence). The J segment lost 3 bases and the V segment lost 0 bases, leaving 10 bases of the junction unmatched. The CDR3 runs 16 residues. The DNA for the CDR3 is TGTGCCTGGAGTGTACCCACTATGACAGGGGTCTACGAGCAGTACTTC. Translation: CAWSVPTMTGVYEQYF.

The chain uses TRBV6-1 and TRBJ2-7; no definite D call. CDR1 is MNHNS, CDR2 SASEGT, per germline. Trimming removed 1 base from V and 3 bases from J, with 10 bases in between. The CDR3 is made up of 14 amino acids. DNA for the CDR3: TGTGCCAGCAGTGAAGGGGGAATGCTCTACGAGCAGTACTTC. It translates to CASSEGGMLYEQYF.

This clonotype was detected only a few times. CDR3 residues: CSARDTGQQPQHF. In DNA form, the CDR3 reads TGCAGTGCTAGAGATACAGGGCAGCAGCCCCAGCATTTT. The chain carries TRBV20-1 and TRBJ1-5, with D perhaps matching TRBD1 (6 bases). The CDR3 has 13 amino acids. V dropped 0 bases and J dropped 7 bases, with 10 bases sitting between them. Germline loops: CDR1 DFQATT, CDR2 SNEGSKA (reference sequence).

The chain couples TRBV5-1 to TRBJ2-5; D may match TRBD1 or TRBD2 (6 bases each). Germline V gene sequence: CDR1 SGHRS, CDR2 YFSETQ. V was cut by 1 base and J by 7 bases, with 20 bases left in between. CDR3 length: 16 residues. The CDR3 loop is CASSLILQGDGGTQYF. The CDR3 DNA sequence: TGCGCCAGCAGCTTGATATTACAGGGCGACGGGGGGACCCAGTACTTC.

This clonotype was seen once. This rearrangement joins TRBV30 to TRBJ1-5; the D is unclear. Trimming removed 5 bases at V and 6 bases at J, with 14 bases between. The V gene's germline CDR1 is GTSNPN and CDR2 SVGIG (reference sequence). This CDR3 is built from 13 residues. The CDR3 bases are TGTGCCTGGGCATTAGGGTTGTTTCAGCCCCAGCATTTT. This translates into CAWALGLFQPQHF. The variable domain in full, completed from reference TRBV30 and TRBJ1-5, reads SQTIHQWPATLVQPVGSPLSLECTVEGTSNPNLYWYRQAAGRGLQLLFYSVGIGQISSEVPQNLSASRPQDRQFILSSKKLLLSDSGFYLCAWALGLFQPQHFGDGTRLSIL.

This clonotype has just one count. This sequence joins TRBV6-1 and TRBJ2-4, with 8 bases aligning to TRBD2. From germline, CDR1 is MNHNS and CDR2 SASEGT. The CDR3 spans 11 residues. The V gene end was trimmed by 7 bases and the J gene end by 14 bases; junction bases not matched to a gene: 7. This chain's CDR3 is CASTHGGEKYF. Here the CDR3 DNA reads TGTGCCAGCACCCACGGGGGGGAAAAGTACTTC.

The V call is TRBV12-3 or TRBV12-4, the J call TRBJ2-5, with D possibly TRBD1 on 6 matching bases. Trimming took 8 bases from V and 1 from J, leaving 20 bases between them. CDR3 length: 16 residues. This CDR3 is CASSRTGTPLQETQYF. The CDR3 DNA reads as TGTGCCAGCTCACGAACCGGGACACCACTCCAAGAGACCCAGTACTTC.

Only a few counts were recorded for this clonotype. V usage is TRBV6-1 and J usage is TRBJ2-5; D is uncertain. Germline V gene lookup returns CDR1 MNHNS and CDR2 SASEGT. The ends were cut back, 5 bases at V and 4 bases at J, with 14 bases in the middle. The CDR3 has 14 amino acids. For the CDR3, the DNA is TGTGCCAGCAGTCGACGTTTTTGGGGAGAGACCCAGTACTTC. It codes for CASSRRFWGETQYF.

The CDR3 region is CASSYSSGRATEAFF. The CDR3 DNA is TGTGCCAGCAGTTACTCGTCCGGACGGGCCACTGAAGCTTTCTTT. The chain carries TRBV6-5 and TRBJ1-1; D not resolved. The CDR3 consists of 15 residues. CDR1 is MNHEY and CDR2 is SVGAGI in the germline V gene. V was trimmed by 0 bases and J by 4 bases, leaving 12 bases between them.

DNA for the CDR3: TGTGCCAGCAGCCACCTCGGGGCGGACACTGAAGCTTTCTTT. It is translated as CASSHLGADTEAFF. The chain couples TRBV3-1 to TRBJ1-1, with D possibly matching TRBD1 (5 bases). The CDR3 runs to 14 residues. V lost 3 bases to trimming and J lost 3 bases, with 11 bases between them. Germline loops: CDR1 LGHDT, CDR2 YNNKEL (reference sequence).

This clonotype was detected only a few times. The CDR3 reads CASSPLPDSPDTF. CDR3 nucleotides: TGTGCCAGCAGCCCTCTCCCCGACAGCCCAGACACCTTC. This rearrangement joins TRBV3-1 to TRBJ1-2, with D perhaps TRBD1 (5 bases). Germline assignment: CDR1 LGHDT and CDR2 YNNKEL (reference sequence). This CDR3 spans 13 amino acids. V dropped 4 bases and J dropped 12 bases, with 18 bases sitting between them.

This clonotype is a singleton in its sample. A much larger clone is a single base away; this may be a read error. The rearrangement uses TRBV28 and TRBJ2-1; the match to TRBD1 covers 8 bases. This CDR3 has 15 amino acids. In germline, CDR1 is MDHEN, CDR2 SYDVKM. The CDR3 spells CASRPQGDQGNEKFF. The CDR3 DNA sequence: TGTGCCAGCAGGCCACAGGGGGATCAGGGCAATGAGAAGTTCTTC.

This clonotype was observed many times. The chain joins TRBV5-6 to TRBJ2-4; 7 bases agree with TRBD2. This CDR3 contains 15 residues. V shed 0 bases, J shed 7 bases, and the junction held 7 bases outside the gene matches. Looked up from germline, CDR1 is SGHDT and CDR2 is YYEEEE. CDR3 residues: CASSLAVAGGNIQYF. The DNA of the CDR3 is TGTGCCAGCAGCTTGGCCGTAGCCGGGGGGAACATTCAGTACTTC.